This T cell receptor (beta chain) was identified during a study of shared T cell receptors in the human thymus. The CDR3 totals 12 residues. Looked up from germline, CDR1 is SQVTM and CDR2 is ANQGSEA. Between the trimmed V and J ends, which lost 5 bases and 5 bases, there was a span of 12 bases. Sequencing used immunoSEQ multiplex PCR; TCRdb keeps in-frame clones, though not all of them. The table lists some 720,000 clones, over 75% of them singletons. The data were also submitted as part of a second study, on human thymus T cells. That paper adds: From resections taken during corrective heart surgery, the thymus tissue was obtained. Thymic and blood repertoires appeared to carry a bias in their V and J gene usage. Overlap was high between thymic repertoires from unrelated individuals, as reported in related research.

Specimen: thymocytes. This sequence joins TRBV29-1 and TRBJ2-5; possibly TRBD1 for D (5 bases). The sequence was collected from a boy less than two years old with a congenital heart defect. The CDR3 loop reads CSVNVAGETQYF. CDR3 bases: TGCAGCGTTAACGTAGCAGGGGAGACCCAGTACTTC.